These 17 T cell receptor beta chains came from one sample sequenced in a study of blood T cells in healthy people across ages. Next came a second PCR, run for about 7 to 12 cycles, which used a sample-barcoded 5' primer along with a J-beta primer mix. Using its own MiXCR run on the 5' RACE reads, TCRdb lists one record per CDR3 protein. The sample shows around 790,000 distinct CDR3 sequences, 40% to 50% of them seen only once. Sequences were obtained from blood. These TCRs come from a man aged 55 to 69 in good health.

This clonotype was observed a handful of times. This chain joins TRBV7-2 and TRBJ2-7, with 7 nucleotides matching TRBD1. The V and J ends lost 4 bases and 4 bases, in that order; junction bases with no gene match: 13. The germline V gene has CDR1 SGHTA and CDR2 FQGNSA. This CDR3 contains 16 residues. CDR3 protein: CASSSADRVVGYEQYF. The CDR3 DNA follows: TGTGCCAGCAGCTCCGCCGACAGGGTGGTAGGATACGAGCAGTACTTC.

J is TRBJ2-3 and V is TRBV20-1; TRBD2 agrees at 13 bases. The germline V gene has CDR1 DFQATT and CDR2 SNEGSKA (reference sequence). J lost 4 bases, V lost 1 base, and 5 bases had no gene match. CDR3 size: 16 residues. DNA for the CDR3: TGCAGTGCTAGAGCCCTACTAGCGGGGGGGGCAGATACGCAGTATTTT. It codes for CSARALLAGGADTQYF.

The genes are TRBV7-2 and TRBJ1-2, with D uncertain. The CDR3 is 14 residues long. V gave up 0 bases and J gave up 2 bases, with 7 bases separating them. Per the germline V gene, CDR1 is SGHTA and CDR2 is FQGNSA. The DNA for the CDR3 is TGTGCCAGCAGCTTAGCACCAGCCAACTATGGCTACACCTTC. Its translation is CASSLAPANYGYTF.

In this sample, this clonotype turned up many times. V is TRBV18 and J is TRBJ1-2, with D maybe TRBD1 (6 bases). Germline V gene lookup returns CDR1 KGHSH and CDR2 LQKENI. The V end lost 7 bases, the J end lost 7 bases, and 16 bases lay between the germline ends. This CDR3 contains 13 residues. CDR3 bases: TGTGCCAGCTACAAGACAGGAGACGGTGGCTACACCTTC. Encoded protein: CASYKTGDGGYTF.

This clonotype was recorded a few times. The chain combines TRBV7-9 with TRBJ1-6; D gene uncertain. V shed 5 bases and J shed 6 bases, with 14 bases lying between them. The CDR3 loop spans 15 amino acids. Germline lookup yields CDR1 SEHNR and CDR2 FQNEAQ (reference sequence). The CDR3 nucleotides read TGTGCCAGCAGCGACGGACCGCCTGTTAATTCACCCCTCCACTTT. This sequence encodes CASSDGPPVNSPLHF.

The V and J genes are TRBV20-1 and TRBJ2-3; D not certain. Germline CDR1 is DFQATT and CDR2 is SNEGSKA (reference sequence). V was trimmed by 1 base and J by 1 base, leaving 6 bases between them. This CDR3 contains 13 residues. CDR3 amino acids: CSARVLGTDTQYF. For the CDR3, the DNA is TGCAGTGCTAGAGTTCTGGGCACAGATACGCAGTATTTT.

The V call is TRBV6-4, the J call TRBJ2-1; 9 nucleotides line up with TRBD2. Germline lookup yields CDR1 MRHNA and CDR2 SNTAGT. The CDR3 runs 18 residues. J lost 3 bases, V lost 5 bases, and 14 bases had no gene match. CDR3 nucleotide sequence: TGTGCCAGCAGTTTACGACTTGGGGCTAGCGGGGACTACAATGAGCAGTTCTTC. It encodes CASSLRLGASGDYNEQFF.

This chain joins TRBV2 and TRBJ2-5, with TRBD1 matching over 7 bases. Trimming cost V 7 bases and J 4 bases; bases outside gene matches: 3. The CDR3 sequence is 12 residues long. The germline CDR1 and CDR2 sequences are SNHLY and FYNNEI. CDR3: CASTGGLETQYF. The CDR3 DNA reads as TGTGCCAGCACAGGGGGTTTAGAGACCCAGTACTTC.

V usage is TRBV7-8 and J usage is TRBJ2-5; tentatively, D is TRBD2 (6 bases). V was trimmed by 1 base and J by 11 bases, leaving 20 bases between them. Per germline, CDR1 SGHVS and CDR2 FQNEAQ. The CDR3 runs 15 residues. DNA for the CDR3: TGTGCCAGCAGCTTAGTTACTAGCCCCTACAATGAGCAGTACTTC. It yields the protein CASSLVTSPYNEQYF.

This chain connects TRBV12-3 or TRBV12-4 to TRBJ2-5; D is perhaps TRBD1 or TRBD2 (6 bases each). The V gene lost 3 bases and the J gene lost 11 bases, with 19 bases spanning the gap. The CDR3 spans 14 residues. The CDR3 loop is CASSFWGARNEQYF. CDR3 DNA: TGTGCCAGCAGTTTTTGGGGGGCGCGGAATGAGCAGTACTTC.

The J gene is TRBJ2-1, the V gene TRBV6-1; the match to TRBD2 covers 9 bases. CDR1 and CDR2 (germline): MNHNS, SASEGT. This CDR3 is built from 13 residues. With V trimmed by 5 bases and J by 9 bases, 5 bases remained unmatched. In nucleotides, the CDR3 is TGTGCCAGCAGTCTAGTGGGACTAGCTGAGCAGTTCTTC. Translating gives CASSLVGLAEQFF.

This clonotype turned up a few times. The chain recombines TRBV9 with TRBJ2-3; D is unresolved. CDR3 length: 15 residues. Per the germline V gene, CDR1 is SGDLS and CDR2 is YYNGEE. Between the trimmed V and J ends, which lost 0 bases and 2 bases, there was a span of 10 bases. CDR3 bases: TGTGCCAGCAGCGTAGCCCCACTACACACAGATACGCAGTATTTT. It encodes CASSVAPLHTDTQYF.

This sequence joins TRBV2 and TRBJ2-3; 9 bases align to TRBD2. The germline V gene encodes CDR1 SNHLY and CDR2 FYNNEI. This CDR3 is built from 17 residues. V trimming: 4 bases; J trimming: 4 bases; junction bases outside the gene matches: 12. CDR3 sequence: CASSGGTLAGRSDTQYF. The CDR3 nucleotides read TGTGCCAGCAGTGGTGGGACTCTAGCGGGGCGGTCAGATACGCAGTATTTT.

This clonotype has more than one count but fewer than ten. The genes are TRBV12-5 and TRBJ2-3, with 13 bases fitting TRBD2. This CDR3 is built from 19 residues. Germline lookup yields CDR1 LGHNT and CDR2 FRNRAP. V shed 0 bases, J shed 9 bases, and the junction held 15 bases outside the gene matches. Written as DNA, the CDR3 is TGTGCTAGTGGTTTGGTAGGCTATGGACTAGCGGGGGAGGCCCACACGCAGTATTTT. It encodes CASGLVGYGLAGEAHTQYF. Combining the CDR3 with reference TRBV12-5 and TRBJ2-3 gives the whole variable domain DARVTQTPRHKVTEMGQEVTMRCQPILGHNTVFWYRQTMMQGLELLAYFRNRAPLDDSGMPKDRFSAEMPDATLATLKIQPSEPRDSAVYFCASGLVGYGLAGEAHTQYFGPGTRLTVL.

Concerning this clonotype: No conserved phenylalanine or tryptophan is present at the end of the CDR3, so a read error is the likely explanation. This rearrangement joins TRBV7-6 to TRBJ2-1, with D perhaps given as TRBD1 or TRBD2 (7 bases each). The CDR3 consists of 14 residues. V was clipped by 11 bases and J by 8 bases, with 22 bases between them. CDR1 is SGHVS and CDR2 is FNYEAQ in the germline V gene. CDR3 DNA: TGTGCCTCTAGGGAGGGGGCCGGAAGCGATGAGCAGTTCTCC. It translates to CASREGAGSDEQFS.

Concerning this clonotype itself: At one of its ends the junction is not consistent with the germline gene, which may arise from a read error. The V and J genes are TRBV6-6 and TRBJ2-5; 8 bases agree with TRBD1. The CDR3 runs 15 residues. Germline CDR1 MNHNY, CDR2 SVGAGI (reference sequence). CDR3 sequence (DNA): TGTGCCGGCAGTTACCACACGACAGGGGAGGAGACCCAGTACTTC. Translated: CAGSYHTTGEETQYF.

This clonotype occurred once. The rearrangement uses TRBV12-3 or TRBV12-4 and TRBJ1-5; D gene uncertain. Deletions cut 6 bases from V and 6 bases from J, with 9 bases between. This CDR3 contains 12 residues. CDR3 sequence: CASRKGFQPQHF. The CDR3 coding sequence is TGTGCCAGCAGGAAGGGTTTTCAGCCCCAGCATTTT.